The 2 T cell receptor beta chains listed next were all sequenced from one sample in a study of cytomegalovirus exposure and HLA in healthy donors. Profiled with immunoSEQ multiplex PCR; TCRdb holds only in-frame clones, not every one. In the table there are fewer than 200,000 clones, roughly 90% of which are singletons. The specimen sequenced was PBMCs. The source is a woman aged 18-30 years in good health and CMV-seropositive.

V is TRBV6-1 and J is TRBJ2-3, with D tentatively TRBD2 (5 bases). The germline V and J ends were trimmed by 11 bases and 3 bases, with 18 bases remaining between them. Germline CDR1 and CDR2: MNHNS and SASEGT. There are 14 residues in the CDR3. CDR3: CAAVNSVGTDTQYF. Here the CDR3 DNA reads TGTGCCGCCGTTAATAGCGTCGGGACAGATACGCAGTATTTT.

This clone was observed once. This chain connects TRBV14 to TRBJ2-3; TRBD2 might be the D (6 bases). CDR3 length equals 15 residues. The V and J ends lost 4 bases and 3 bases respectively, with 14 bases between them. Germline CDR1 SGHDN, CDR2 FVKESK. CDR3 DNA sequence: TGTGCCAGCAGCCGGAGCGGGTTAGGTACAGATACGCAGTATTTT. It is translated as CASSRSGLGTDTQYF.